This T cell receptor (beta chain) appears in the sequencing data of a study of graft-versus-host responses after intestinal transplantation. With regard to this clone: What it binds is unknown.

TCRdb's table, derived via immunoSEQ multiplex PCR, lists solely in-frame clones and lacks some. The sample lists around 100,000 clones; roughly 93% were seen once. Germline CDR1 is MGHRA and CDR2 is YSYEKL. The CDR3 is made up of 13 amino acids. Trimming took 2 bases from V and 11 from J; bases not matched to a gene: 5. The sequence derives from a human donor who received an intestinal transplant. The genes are TRBV4-1 and TRBJ1-2; 10 nucleotides line up with TRBD1. This sample comprised unstimulated CD8+ T cells sorted from spleen or lymph node cells, obtained before intestinal transplant. Written as DNA, the CDR3 is TGCGCCAGCAGCCAATCGAGGACAGGGGGTTACACCTTC. Its protein is CASSQSRTGGYTF.